This T cell receptor beta chain derives from a study of blood T cells in healthy people across ages. Comments on this clonotype: No antigen is known for it. Because the CDR3's place on the DNA is in doubt, the DNA is left out and the CDR3 is given as listed by TCRdb.

Findings of the study overall: Age showed a roughly linear inverse relationship with TCR beta diversity per million T cells. PBMCs went unsorted, and a conclusive naive versus antigen-experienced comparison was therefore prevented.

The second PCR ran roughly 7 to 12 cycles with a sample-barcoded 5' primer and J-beta primers. TCRdb recomputed calls from the 5' RACE reads with MiXCR, one row per CDR3 protein. The data show more than 450,000 distinct CDR3 sequences, roughly a quarter seen once. The CDR3 numbers 16 amino acids, ends counted. Each donor supplied roughly 9 milliliters of peripheral blood. The same data also contributed to another study, on T cells of mothers and their children. As reported in that work: Maternal samples each gave over 9 million TCR beta CDR3 reads, and child samples about 3 million each.

The source is a boy under 10 years old in good health. The sequenced material came from blood. The chain uses TRBV12-3 or TRBV12-4 and TRBJ2-1; TRBD1 is taken as the D call from the table, unchecked against the DNA. Here the CDR3 reads CASILGEISSYNEQFF.